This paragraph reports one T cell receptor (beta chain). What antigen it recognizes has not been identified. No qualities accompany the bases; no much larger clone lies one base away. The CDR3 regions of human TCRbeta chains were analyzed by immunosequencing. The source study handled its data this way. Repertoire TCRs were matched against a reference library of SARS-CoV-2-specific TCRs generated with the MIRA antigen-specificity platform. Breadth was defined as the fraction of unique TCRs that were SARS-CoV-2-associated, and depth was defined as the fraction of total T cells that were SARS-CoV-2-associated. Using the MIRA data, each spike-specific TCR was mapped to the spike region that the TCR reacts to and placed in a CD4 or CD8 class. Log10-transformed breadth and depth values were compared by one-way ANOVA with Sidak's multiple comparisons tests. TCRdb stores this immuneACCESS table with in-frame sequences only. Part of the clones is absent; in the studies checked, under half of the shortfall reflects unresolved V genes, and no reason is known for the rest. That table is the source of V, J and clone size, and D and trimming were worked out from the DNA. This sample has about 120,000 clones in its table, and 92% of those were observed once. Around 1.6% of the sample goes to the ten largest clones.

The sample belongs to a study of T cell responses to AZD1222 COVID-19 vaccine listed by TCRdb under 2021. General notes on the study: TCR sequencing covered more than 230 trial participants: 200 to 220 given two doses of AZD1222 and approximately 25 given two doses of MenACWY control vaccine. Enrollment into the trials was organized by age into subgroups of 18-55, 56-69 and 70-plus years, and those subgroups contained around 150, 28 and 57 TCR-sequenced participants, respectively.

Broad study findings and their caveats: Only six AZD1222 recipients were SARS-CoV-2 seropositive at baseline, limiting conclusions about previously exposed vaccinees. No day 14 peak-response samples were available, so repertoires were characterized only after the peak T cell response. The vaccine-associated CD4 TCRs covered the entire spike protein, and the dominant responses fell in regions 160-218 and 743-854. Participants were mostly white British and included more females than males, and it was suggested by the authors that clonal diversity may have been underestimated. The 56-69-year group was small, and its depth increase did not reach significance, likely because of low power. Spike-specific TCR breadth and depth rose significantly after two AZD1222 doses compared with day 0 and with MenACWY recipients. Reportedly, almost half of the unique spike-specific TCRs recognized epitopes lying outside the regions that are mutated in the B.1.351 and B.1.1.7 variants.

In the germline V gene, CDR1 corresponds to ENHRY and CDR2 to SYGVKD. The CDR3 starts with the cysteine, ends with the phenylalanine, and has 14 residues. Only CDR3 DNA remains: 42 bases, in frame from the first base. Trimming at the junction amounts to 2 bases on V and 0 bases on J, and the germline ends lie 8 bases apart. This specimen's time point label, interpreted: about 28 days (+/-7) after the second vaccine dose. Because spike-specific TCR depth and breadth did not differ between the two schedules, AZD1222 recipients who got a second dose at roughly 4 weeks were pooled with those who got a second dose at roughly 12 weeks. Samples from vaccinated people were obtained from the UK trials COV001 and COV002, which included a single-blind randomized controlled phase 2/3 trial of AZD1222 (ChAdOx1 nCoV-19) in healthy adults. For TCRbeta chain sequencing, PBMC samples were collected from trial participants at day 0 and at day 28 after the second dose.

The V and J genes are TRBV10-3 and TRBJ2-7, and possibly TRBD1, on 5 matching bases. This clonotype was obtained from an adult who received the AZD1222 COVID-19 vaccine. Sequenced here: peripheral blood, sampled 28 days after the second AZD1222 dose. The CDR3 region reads CAISEATDSYEQYF. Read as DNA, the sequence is TGTGCCATCAGTGAGGCGACAGACTCCTACGAGCAGTACTTC.